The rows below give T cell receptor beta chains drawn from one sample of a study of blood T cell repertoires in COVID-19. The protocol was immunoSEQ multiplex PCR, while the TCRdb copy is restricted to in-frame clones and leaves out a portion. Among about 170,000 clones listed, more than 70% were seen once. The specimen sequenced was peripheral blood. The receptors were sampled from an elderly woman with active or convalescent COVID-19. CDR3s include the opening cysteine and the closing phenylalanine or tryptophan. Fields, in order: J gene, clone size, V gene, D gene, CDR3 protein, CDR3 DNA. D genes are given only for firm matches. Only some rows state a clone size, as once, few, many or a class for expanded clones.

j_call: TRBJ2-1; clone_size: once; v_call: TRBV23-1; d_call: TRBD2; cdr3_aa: CASSHLRLAGGRYNEQFF; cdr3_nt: TGCGCCAGCAGTCACCTCAGGCTAGCGGGAGGGCGGTACAATGAGCAGTTCTTC
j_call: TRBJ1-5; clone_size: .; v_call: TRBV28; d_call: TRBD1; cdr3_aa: CASSFGDRGARQPQHF; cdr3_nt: TGTGCCAGCAGTTTTGGGGACAGGGGGGCACGGCAGCCCCAGCATTTT
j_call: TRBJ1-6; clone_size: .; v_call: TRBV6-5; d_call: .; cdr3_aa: CASSYSNSGHNSPLHF; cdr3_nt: TGTGCCAGCAGTTACTCGAACTCAGGCCATAATTCACCCCTCCACTTT
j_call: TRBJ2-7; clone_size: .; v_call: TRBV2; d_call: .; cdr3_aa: CASSEVRERGEQYF; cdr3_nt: TGTGCCAGCAGTGAGGTGAGGGAGCGCGGCGAGCAGTACTTC
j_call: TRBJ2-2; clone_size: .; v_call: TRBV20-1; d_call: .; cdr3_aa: CSASRTVNTGELFF; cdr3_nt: TGCAGTGCTAGTAGGACAGTCAACACCGGGGAGCTGTTTTTT
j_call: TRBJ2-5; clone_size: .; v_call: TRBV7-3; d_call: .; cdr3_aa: CASSLRPAETQYF; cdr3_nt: TGTGCCAGCAGCTTAAGGCCCGCCGAGACCCAGTACTTC
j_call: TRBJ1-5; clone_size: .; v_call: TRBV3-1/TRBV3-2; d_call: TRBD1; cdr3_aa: CASSPTGGRNQPQHF; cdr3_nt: TGTGCCAGCAGCCCGACAGGGGGCCGCAATCAGCCCCAGCATTTT
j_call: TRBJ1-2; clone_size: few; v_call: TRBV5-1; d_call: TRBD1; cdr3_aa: CASSLRTGDDYGYTF; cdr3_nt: TGCGCCAGCAGCCTACGGACAGGGGACGACTATGGCTACACCTTC
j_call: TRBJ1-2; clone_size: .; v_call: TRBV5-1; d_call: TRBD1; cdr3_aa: CASDSTGTSYGYTF; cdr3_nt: TGCGCCAGCGATTCGACAGGGACTTCCTATGGCTACACCTTC
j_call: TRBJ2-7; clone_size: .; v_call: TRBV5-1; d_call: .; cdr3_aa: CASSTQGSGWNEQYF; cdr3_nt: TGCGCCAGCAGCACACAGGGATCGGGGTGGAACGAGCAGTACTTC
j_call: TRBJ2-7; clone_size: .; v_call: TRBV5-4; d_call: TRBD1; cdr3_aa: CASSLGGDSSYEQYF; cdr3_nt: TGTGCCAGCAGCCTAGGGGGCGATAGCTCCTACGAGCAGTACTTC
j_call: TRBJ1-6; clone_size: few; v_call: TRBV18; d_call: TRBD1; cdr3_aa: CASSPLGTGYDSPLHF; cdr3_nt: TGTGCCAGCTCACCCCTCGGGACAGGGTACGATTCACCCCTCCACTTT
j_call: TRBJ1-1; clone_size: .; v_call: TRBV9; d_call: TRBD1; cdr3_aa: CASSLTGVSTEAFF; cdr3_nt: TGTGCCAGCAGCTTAACAGGGGTTAGCACTGAAGCTTTCTTT
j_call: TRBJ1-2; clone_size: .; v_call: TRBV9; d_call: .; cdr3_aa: CASSVGAGRGYTF; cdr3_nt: TGTGCCAGCAGCGTAGGGGCAGGAAGGGGCTACACCTTC
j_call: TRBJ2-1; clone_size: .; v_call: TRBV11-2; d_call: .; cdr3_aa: CASSLNPGAGEQFF; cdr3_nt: TGTGCCAGCAGCTTAAATCCAGGGGCCGGGGAGCAGTTCTTC
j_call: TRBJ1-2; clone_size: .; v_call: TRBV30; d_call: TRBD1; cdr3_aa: CAWRGGDRGPFGYTF; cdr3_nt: TGTGCCTGGAGGGGAGGGGACAGGGGGCCGTTTGGCTACACCTTC
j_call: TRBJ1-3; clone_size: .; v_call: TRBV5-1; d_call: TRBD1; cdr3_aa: CASSIGTGEAGNTIYF; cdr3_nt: TGCGCCAGCAGCATAGGGACAGGGGAAGCTGGAAACACCATATATTTT
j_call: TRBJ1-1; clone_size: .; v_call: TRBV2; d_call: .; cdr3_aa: CASSSEPEGAFF; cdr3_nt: TGTGCCAGCAGCTCTGAGCCTGAGGGAGCTTTCTTT